A selection of T cell receptor beta chains follows, all from one sample in a study of blood T cell repertoires in COVID-19. The table came from immunoSEQ multiplex PCR; TCRdb's copy has only in-frame clones and leaves some out. The sample records 130,000 to 150,000 clones, 84% being singletons. Sequenced input: peripheral blood. Source of these receptors: a human donor in a cohort sampled during active COVID-19. The conserved cysteine and the conserved F or W are not part of the CDR3 here. A D gene is named only where the DNA matches it firmly. Not all rows give a size; the values are once, few, many and, for expanded clones, a class.

size | J | V | D | CDR3
. | TRBJ1-2 | TRBV6-6 | TRBD1 | ASRIGQGEANYGYT
. | TRBJ1-3 | TRBV7-2 | . | ASSTQQFSGNTIY
. | TRBJ2-5 | TRBV12-5 | TRBD2 | ASGLGGSGGRETQY
. | TRBJ2-3 | TRBV5-1 | TRBD2 | ASSLVAGSTDTQY
. | TRBJ1-4 | TRBV5-1 | TRBD1 | ASSPETGGNEKLF
. | TRBJ2-1 | TRBV6-2/TRBV6-3 | TRBD1 | ASSTPGQGEVNEQF
. | TRBJ2-7 | TRBV6-5 | . | ASTLKGGGYEQY
. | TRBJ2-1 | TRBV29-1 | . | SVGGTGPYNEQF
. | TRBJ2-2 | TRBV10-3 | TRBD2 | ASRDQRGNGELF
. | TRBJ1-1 | TRBV6-5 | . | ASGWGRGTEAF
. | TRBJ1-1 | TRBV6-2/TRBV6-3 | . | ASSSSGGGTEAF
. | TRBJ1-1 | TRBV7-3 | . | ASSQGNMNTEAF
. | TRBJ2-5 | TRBV6-6 | . | ASSYTGKETQY
. | TRBJ1-3 | TRBV3-1/TRBV3-2 | . | ASSLTGLSGNTIY
. | TRBJ2-4 | TRBV7-2 | TRBD1 | ASSTWTGGSAQY
. | TRBJ1-5 | TRBV7-8 | TRBD1 | ASSSDRDRGSNQPQH
. | TRBJ2-2 | TRBV27 | TRBD1 | ASSRMDRGNTGELF
. | TRBJ1-1 | TRBV2 | . | ASSEAAGLTEAF
few | TRBJ1-1 | TRBV19 | TRBD1 | ASSMTGQGNTEAF
. | TRBJ2-1 | TRBV2 | . | ASSLEGTGNRGEQF
. | TRBJ1-5 | TRBV2 | TRBD1 | ASSPDRGRNQPQH
. | TRBJ2-1 | TRBV7-9 | . | ASSWGPHSYNEQF
. | TRBJ1-1 | TRBV6-4 | . | ASSDHSRGTEAF
. | TRBJ2-7 | TRBV7-2 | . | ASSKTQGYEQY
. | TRBJ2-5 | TRBV11-3 | . | ASSPLKLSRGHQETQY
few | TRBJ2-5 | TRBV18 | . | ASSLPDSLRTQY
. | TRBJ1-2 | TRBV5-1 | . | ASSLGGRVDGYT
. | TRBJ1-1 | TRBV5-1 | . | ASSLAGQGYTF
. | TRBJ1-1 | TRBV19 | . | ASSIDRGEAF
. | TRBJ1-2 | TRBV19 | TRBD1 | ASSMGQEVNYGYT
. | TRBJ1-1 | TRBV7-6 | . | ASSRAGGSTEAF
. | TRBJ2-2 | TRBV5-1 | TRBD1 | ASEGGMIGELF
. | TRBJ2-3 | TRBV7-2 | TRBD2 | ASSLNSGGSTDTQY
. | TRBJ1-3 | TRBV11-2 | . | ASRLREGTGNTIY
. | TRBJ2-7 | TRBV9 | TRBD1 | ASSPQGGTYEQY